This T cell receptor (beta chain) was profiled in a study of T-cell memory formation after mild COVID-19. Overall study: Largely donor-specific TCR clusters were found.

As concerns this clonotype: The antigen is undetermined.

One entry per CDR3 protein results from TCRdb running MiXCR on the 5' RACE reads. The sample yields 100,000 to 150,000 distinct CDR3 sequences, about 5.9% seen once. Study-level findings and limits: While clones contracting from day 15 to 85 were balanced between CD4 and CD8, later expanders leaned CD4+.

The sequenced sample was PBMCs or a T cell subset sorted from them (not recorded which). The clonotype comes from an adult woman who had mild COVID-19 (a few samples of this study predate the infection). Cell type and time point are not known.

CDR3 bases: TGTGCCAGCAGGCCGACGTCGTCAGGGGCCTATGGCTACACCTTC. Its protein product is CASRPTSSGAYGYTF. The rearrangement uses TRBV12-3 or TRBV12-4 and TRBJ1-2; D possibly corresponds to TRBD1 (6 bases). The CDR3 loop spans 15 amino acids. Trimming stripped 6 bases from V and 4 bases from J, with 18 bases between.